The clone carrying this T cell receptor beta chain was counted only a few times. Its antigen is undetermined. A read error may account for a junction end that differs from germline. The entry originates in a study of identical twins. Study results and caveats: While abundant cord blood beta clonotypes carried fewer insertions, memory repertoires showed no such pattern. Within beta out-of-frame sequences, the excess sharing observed between twins was weaker.

The germline V gene has CDR1 SSHAT and CDR2 FNYEAQ (reference sequence). The CDR3 runs 19 residues. Unique molecular identifiers were present on the cDNA, which also gained a universal primer site by template switching. In TCRdb, the 5' RACE reads were re-called with MiXCR into one record per CDR3 protein. Of about 480,000 distinct CDR3 sequences in the sample, 13% to 15% were seen once. These same records also appear under a second study, on yellow fever vaccine responses in identical twins. That report adds: Twins reportedly mounted vaccine T cell responses that seemed partly convergent, partly personalized.

The material sequenced was CD4+ T cells sorted from blood. V is TRBV7-7 and J is TRBJ2-2, with D tentatively TRBD2 (5 bases). The TCR originated in a woman in her late teens or twenties in good health. The CDR3 region has the DNA TGTGCTAGCAGCCGGACGAGCGGCGAACAACATGGGGACACCGGGGAGCTGTTTTTT. It translates to CASSRTSGEQHGDTGELFF.